The subject of this entry is one T cell receptor (beta chain). This CDR3 has 12 residues. Germline CDR1 is MNHEY and CDR2 is SMNVEV (reference sequence). V lost 5 bases and J lost 5, with 8 bases in between. The data were taken from a study of technical replicates of blood from four donors. Sequenced by immunoSEQ multiplex PCR; TCRdb stores in-frame clones only, minus some. Of roughly 80,000 clones listed, under 95% are singletons. Source material: T cells isolated from PBMCs. The clonotype comes from a human donor in good health. The V and J genes are TRBV27 and TRBJ2-3; D gene unclear. Here the CDR3 reads CASSPGIDTQYF. In DNA form, the CDR3 reads TGTGCCAGCAGTCCAGGAATAGATACGCAGTATTTT.